The rows below give T cell receptor beta chains drawn from one sample of a study of T-cell memory formation after mild COVID-19. TCRdb independently ran MiXCR on the 5' RACE reads; one entry per CDR3 protein. The data show around 250,000 distinct CDR3 sequences, with about 17% seen just once and 20% to 25% held by the top ten. Material: PBMCs or a T cell subset sorted from them (not recorded which). Source of these receptors: a man between 18 and 35 years old who had mild COVID-19 (a few samples of this study predate the infection). Cell type and time point are not known. The CDR3 runs from the conserved cysteine through the conserved F or W. Each record gives: CDR3 protein, CDR3 DNA, clone size, CDR3 length, D gene, J gene, V gene. D genes are given only for firm matches. Where a row states a size, it is once, few, many or the class of an expanded clone; other rows omit it.

CDR3 protein: CASSEGGSTEAFF
CDR3 DNA: TGTGCCAGCAGTGAGGGGGGGTCCACTGAAGCTTTCTTT
clone size: -
CDR3 length: 13
D gene: -
J gene: TRBJ1-1
V gene: TRBV25-1

CDR3 protein: CASSQVAGVETEAFF
CDR3 DNA: TGTGCCAGCAGCCAAGTTGCCGGGGTAGAAACTGAAGCTTTCTTT
clone size: few
CDR3 length: 15
D gene: -
J gene: TRBJ1-1
V gene: TRBV4-2

CDR3 protein: CASSPGSPEDGYTF
CDR3 DNA: TGTGCCAGCAGTCCCGGGTCCCCGGAGGATGGCTACACCTTC
clone size: few
CDR3 length: 14
D gene: -
J gene: TRBJ1-2
V gene: TRBV6-4

CDR3 protein: CASSGQNTRELFF
CDR3 DNA: TGTGCCAGCAGTGGACAGAACACCCGGGAGCTGTTTTTT
clone size: -
CDR3 length: 13
D gene: -
J gene: TRBJ2-2
V gene: TRBV11-2

CDR3 protein: CASRRTSGGVPGWETQYF
CDR3 DNA: TGTGCCAGCAGGCGTACTAGCGGGGGGGTCCCCGGCTGGGAGACCCAGTACTTC
clone size: -
CDR3 length: 18
D gene: TRBD2
J gene: TRBJ2-5
V gene: TRBV11-2

CDR3 protein: CASSLAGGIKTGELFF
CDR3 DNA: TGTGCCAGCAGTTTAGCCGGGGGCATTAAAACCGGGGAGCTGTTTTTT
clone size: few
CDR3 length: 16
D gene: -
J gene: TRBJ2-2
V gene: TRBV12-3/TRBV12-4

CDR3 protein: CASSPPAPSYEQYF
CDR3 DNA: TGTGCCAGCTCACCACCGGCACCATCCTACGAGCAGTACTTC
clone size: -
CDR3 length: 14
D gene: -
J gene: TRBJ2-7
V gene: TRBV18

CDR3 protein: CASSLSGGDLAGTDTQYF
CDR3 DNA: TGTGCCAGCAGCTTAAGCGGCGGGGATCTCGCGGGCACAGATACGCAGTATTTT
clone size: few
CDR3 length: 18
D gene: -
J gene: TRBJ2-3
V gene: TRBV11-2

CDR3 protein: CAISAEGNIQYF
CDR3 DNA: TGTGCCATCAGTGCTGAGGGAAACATTCAGTACTTC
clone size: many
CDR3 length: 12
D gene: -
J gene: TRBJ2-4
V gene: TRBV10-3

CDR3 protein: CASSRGATGGGTEAFF
CDR3 DNA: TGTGCCAGCAGCCGCGGGGCGACAGGGGGTGGCACTGAAGCTTTCTTT
clone size: few
CDR3 length: 16
D gene: TRBD1
J gene: TRBJ1-1
V gene: TRBV7-9

CDR3 protein: CASSPLGEPNYGYTF
CDR3 DNA: TGCGCCAGCAGCCCTTTAGGGGAACCAAACTATGGCTACACCTTC
clone size: few
CDR3 length: 15
D gene: -
J gene: TRBJ1-2
V gene: TRBV5-1

CDR3 protein: CASSQWGAYEAFF
CDR3 DNA: TGTGCCAGCAGCCAATGGGGCGCCTATGAAGCTTTCTTT
clone size: few
CDR3 length: 13
D gene: -
J gene: TRBJ1-1
V gene: TRBV16

CDR3 protein: CASSLVSDSPLHF
CDR3 DNA: TGTGCCAGCAGCTTAGTCTCGGATTCACCCCTCCACTTT
clone size: -
CDR3 length: 13
D gene: -
J gene: TRBJ1-6
V gene: TRBV11-2

CDR3 protein: CASIPWDQETQYF
CDR3 DNA: TGTGCCAGCATCCCATGGGACCAAGAGACCCAGTACTTC
clone size: -
CDR3 length: 13
D gene: -
J gene: TRBJ2-5
V gene: TRBV2

CDR3 protein: CASSPRHRGTYEQYF
CDR3 DNA: TGTGCCAGCTCACCCAGGCACCGAGGAACCTACGAGCAGTACTTC
clone size: -
CDR3 length: 15
D gene: -
J gene: TRBJ2-7
V gene: TRBV18

CDR3 protein: CASSQGPNFGGGYTF
CDR3 DNA: TGCGCCAGCAGCCAAGGACCTAATTTCGGAGGGGGCTACACCTTC
clone size: few
CDR3 length: 15
D gene: -
J gene: TRBJ1-2
V gene: TRBV4-1

CDR3 protein: CASWSAGELFF
CDR3 DNA: TGTGCCAGCTGGTCGGCCGGGGAGCTGTTTTTT
clone size: few
CDR3 length: 11
D gene: -
J gene: TRBJ2-2
V gene: TRBV6-2/TRBV6-3

CDR3 protein: CASSLRDTEAFF
CDR3 DNA: TGTGCCAGCAGCTTGCGGGACACTGAAGCTTTCTTT
clone size: -
CDR3 length: 12
D gene: -
J gene: TRBJ1-1
V gene: TRBV7-8

CDR3 protein: CSARVPAGGETQYF
CDR3 DNA: TGCAGTGCTAGGGTGCCAGCGGGGGGAGAGACCCAGTACTTC
clone size: few
CDR3 length: 14
D gene: TRBD2
J gene: TRBJ2-5
V gene: TRBV20-1

CDR3 protein: CASSLGTSNYNEQFF
CDR3 DNA: TGTGCCAGCAGCTTAGGTACTAGCAACTACAATGAGCAGTTCTTC
clone size: -
CDR3 length: 15
D gene: -
J gene: TRBJ2-1
V gene: TRBV7-2

CDR3 protein: CATGTGYGPQHF
CDR3 DNA: TGTGCCACCGGGACGGGCTACGGGCCCCAGCATTTT
clone size: few
CDR3 length: 12
D gene: -
J gene: TRBJ1-5
V gene: TRBV7-2

CDR3 protein: CASHVTGELFF
CDR3 DNA: TGTGCCAGCCATGTCACCGGGGAGCTGTTTTTT
clone size: -
CDR3 length: 11
D gene: -
J gene: TRBJ2-2
V gene: TRBV25-1

CDR3 protein: CATSREAEGTDTQYF
CDR3 DNA: TGTGCCACCAGCAGAGAGGCGGAAGGCACAGATACGCAGTATTTT
clone size: few
CDR3 length: 15
D gene: -
J gene: TRBJ2-3
V gene: TRBV15

CDR3 protein: CASSLERGLKLFF
CDR3 DNA: TGTGCCAGCAGCCTGGAGAGGGGGTTGAAACTGTTTTTT
clone size: few
CDR3 length: 13
D gene: -
J gene: TRBJ1-4
V gene: TRBV5-5

CDR3 protein: CASRLEGTYNSPLHF
CDR3 DNA: TGTGCCAGCCGCCTTGAAGGGACATATAATTCACCCCTCCACTTT
clone size: -
CDR3 length: 15
D gene: -
J gene: TRBJ1-6
V gene: TRBV27

CDR3 protein: CASSFITRPEAFF
CDR3 DNA: TGTGCCAGCAGTTTCATCACGCGTCCTGAAGCTTTCTTT
clone size: few
CDR3 length: 13
D gene: -
J gene: TRBJ1-1
V gene: TRBV28

CDR3 protein: CASMKSGEQFF
CDR3 DNA: TGTGCCAGCATGAAGAGCGGTGAGCAGTTCTTC
clone size: -
CDR3 length: 11
D gene: -
J gene: TRBJ2-1
V gene: TRBV6-1

CDR3 protein: CASTLSGANYGYTF
CDR3 DNA: TGTGCCAGCACCCTGTCGGGAGCTAACTATGGCTACACCTTC
clone size: medium-sized
CDR3 length: 14
D gene: -
J gene: TRBJ1-2
V gene: TRBV12-3/TRBV12-4

CDR3 protein: CASSQAGTAYNEQFF
CDR3 DNA: TGCGCCAGCAGCCAAGCAGGTACCGCCTACAATGAGCAGTTCTTC
clone size: -
CDR3 length: 15
D gene: -
J gene: TRBJ2-1
V gene: TRBV4-3

CDR3 protein: CASSRWGTGATYEQYF
CDR3 DNA: TGCGCCAGCAGCCGATGGGGGACAGGGGCTACCTACGAGCAGTACTTC
clone size: few
CDR3 length: 16
D gene: TRBD1
J gene: TRBJ2-7
V gene: TRBV4-1

CDR3 protein: CASSLGVGGGASDTQYF
CDR3 DNA: TGCGCCAGCAGCTTAGGCGTCGGCGGGGGGGCATCAGATACGCAGTATTTT
clone size: -
CDR3 length: 17
D gene: TRBD2
J gene: TRBJ2-3
V gene: TRBV5-1

CDR3 protein: CASSLPGSYTEAFF
CDR3 DNA: TGCGCCAGCAGCCTGCCCGGGAGCTACACTGAAGCTTTCTTT
clone size: many
CDR3 length: 14
D gene: -
J gene: TRBJ1-1
V gene: TRBV5-1

CDR3 protein: CATSEKDRNSYEQYF
CDR3 DNA: TGTGCCACCAGTGAGAAGGACAGAAACTCCTACGAGCAGTACTTC
clone size: -
CDR3 length: 15
D gene: -
J gene: TRBJ2-7
V gene: TRBV24-1

CDR3 protein: CASSRIPGDGYTF
CDR3 DNA: TGTGCCAGCAGCCGAATCCCAGGGGATGGCTACACCTTC
clone size: few
CDR3 length: 13
D gene: -
J gene: TRBJ1-2
V gene: TRBV25-1

CDR3 protein: CASSPQGGFGANVLTF
CDR3 DNA: TGTGCCAGCAGCCCACAGGGGGGGTTCGGGGCCAACGTCCTGACTTTC
clone size: many
CDR3 length: 16
D gene: -
J gene: TRBJ2-6
V gene: TRBV7-3

CDR3 protein: CSAISPGQAKYGYTF
CDR3 DNA: TGCAGTGCTATATCCCCGGGACAGGCGAAGTATGGCTACACCTTC
clone size: -
CDR3 length: 15
D gene: TRBD1
J gene: TRBJ1-2
V gene: TRBV20-1

CDR3 protein: CASSKDVTQYF
CDR3 DNA: TGTGCCAGCAGCAAAGATGTGACCCAGTACTTC
clone size: few
CDR3 length: 11
D gene: -
J gene: TRBJ2-5
V gene: TRBV7-9

CDR3 protein: CATSRDRGFGEQYF
CDR3 DNA: TGTGCCACCAGCAGAGATAGGGGGTTCGGGGAGCAGTACTTC
clone size: few
CDR3 length: 14
D gene: -
J gene: TRBJ2-7
V gene: TRBV15

CDR3 protein: CASSRQAQETQYF
CDR3 DNA: TGTGCCAGCAGCCGACAGGCCCAAGAGACCCAGTACTTC
clone size: few
CDR3 length: 13
D gene: -
J gene: TRBJ2-5
V gene: TRBV5-4

CDR3 protein: CASSLYRGRGSPLHF
CDR3 DNA: TGTGCCAGCAGTTTGTACAGGGGTCGGGGTTCACCCCTCCACTTT
clone size: -
CDR3 length: 15
D gene: TRBD1
J gene: TRBJ1-6
V gene: TRBV12-3/TRBV12-4

CDR3 protein: CASTRGSGGRTQYF
CDR3 DNA: TGTGCCAGCACCCGGGGAAGCGGGGGTAGGACCCAGTACTTC
clone size: -
CDR3 length: 14
D gene: TRBD2
J gene: TRBJ2-5
V gene: TRBV12-3/TRBV12-4

CDR3 protein: CASRERQSNYGYTF
CDR3 DNA: TGTGCCAGCAGAGAGCGACAGAGTAACTATGGCTACACCTTC
clone size: many
CDR3 length: 14
D gene: -
J gene: TRBJ1-2
V gene: TRBV6-5

CDR3 protein: CASIRTGGYGYTF
CDR3 DNA: TGTGCCAGCATCCGAACTGGGGGCTATGGCTACACCTTC
clone size: few
CDR3 length: 13
D gene: -
J gene: TRBJ1-2
V gene: TRBV12-3/TRBV12-4

CDR3 protein: CSASPSGRETQYF
CDR3 DNA: TGCAGCGCGTCCCCTAGCGGGAGAGAGACCCAGTACTTC
clone size: few
CDR3 length: 13
D gene: TRBD2
J gene: TRBJ2-5
V gene: TRBV29-1

CDR3 protein: CASKPGLASYEQYF
CDR3 DNA: TGTGCCAGCAAACCGGGACTAGCGTCCTACGAGCAGTACTTC
clone size: few
CDR3 length: 14
D gene: TRBD2
J gene: TRBJ2-7
V gene: TRBV2

CDR3 protein: CSAPESGVDTEAFF
CDR3 DNA: TGCAGTGCTCCGGAAAGCGGGGTCGACACTGAAGCTTTCTTT
clone size: -
CDR3 length: 14
D gene: -
J gene: TRBJ1-1
V gene: TRBV20-1

CDR3 protein: CASSDDSYYGYTF
CDR3 DNA: TGTGCCAGCAGCGATGACAGCTACTATGGCTACACCTTC
clone size: -
CDR3 length: 13
D gene: -
J gene: TRBJ1-2
V gene: TRBV6-2/TRBV6-3

CDR3 protein: CASSVTGNGGTDTQYF
CDR3 DNA: TGCGCCAGCAGCGTGACAGGGAACGGGGGCACAGATACGCAGTATTTT
clone size: many
CDR3 length: 16
D gene: TRBD1
J gene: TRBJ2-3
V gene: TRBV5-1

CDR3 protein: CASSLVGQGVAYGYTF
CDR3 DNA: TGCGCCAGCAGCTTGGTGGGACAGGGGGTCGCCTATGGCTACACCTTC
clone size: -
CDR3 length: 16
D gene: TRBD1
J gene: TRBJ1-2
V gene: TRBV5-1

CDR3 protein: CASSLAGVSGELFF
CDR3 DNA: TGTGCCAGCAGCCTAGCGGGAGTCTCCGGGGAGCTGTTTTTT
clone size: -
CDR3 length: 14
D gene: TRBD2
J gene: TRBJ2-2
V gene: TRBV5-5

CDR3 protein: CASSSYDTEAFF
CDR3 DNA: TGTGCCAGCAGCTCATATGACACTGAAGCTTTCTTT
clone size: -
CDR3 length: 12
D gene: -
J gene: TRBJ1-1
V gene: TRBV5-6

CDR3 protein: CSASGSGGNTDTQYF
CDR3 DNA: TGCAGTGCTAGTGGTAGCGGGGGCAACACAGATACGCAGTATTTT
clone size: few
CDR3 length: 15
D gene: TRBD2
J gene: TRBJ2-3
V gene: TRBV20-1

CDR3 protein: CASSQVLGRGTEAFF
CDR3 DNA: TGCGCCAGCAGCCAAGTCCTCGGTAGGGGCACTGAAGCTTTCTTT
clone size: -
CDR3 length: 15
D gene: -
J gene: TRBJ1-1
V gene: TRBV4-3

CDR3 protein: CASGHNYGYTF
CDR3 DNA: TGTGCCAGCGGTCATAACTATGGCTACACCTTC
clone size: few
CDR3 length: 11
D gene: -
J gene: TRBJ1-2
V gene: TRBV7-9

CDR3 protein: CASSSGGLGNQPQHF
CDR3 DNA: TGTGCCAGCAGCTCCGGGGGTTTGGGCAATCAGCCCCAGCATTTT
clone size: few
CDR3 length: 15
D gene: -
J gene: TRBJ1-5
V gene: TRBV7-6

CDR3 protein: CASSLDGTGFRGDTQYF
CDR3 DNA: TGTGCCAGCAGCTTGGACGGGACAGGGTTTCGAGGAGATACGCAGTATTTT
clone size: -
CDR3 length: 17
D gene: TRBD1
J gene: TRBJ2-3
V gene: TRBV7-2

CDR3 protein: CASSLGMTANYGYTF
CDR3 DNA: TGCGCCAGCAGCTTGGGTATGACAGCCAACTATGGCTACACCTTC
clone size: -
CDR3 length: 15
D gene: -
J gene: TRBJ1-2
V gene: TRBV5-1